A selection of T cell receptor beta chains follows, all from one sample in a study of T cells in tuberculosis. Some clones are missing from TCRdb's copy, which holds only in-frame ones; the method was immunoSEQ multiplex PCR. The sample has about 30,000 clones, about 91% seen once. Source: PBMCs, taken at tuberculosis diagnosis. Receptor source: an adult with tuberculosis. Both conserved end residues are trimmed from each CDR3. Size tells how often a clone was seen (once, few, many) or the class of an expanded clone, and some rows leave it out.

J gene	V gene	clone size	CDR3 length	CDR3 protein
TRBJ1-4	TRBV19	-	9	ASSPSEKLF
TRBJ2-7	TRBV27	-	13	ASSSTGAYSYEQY
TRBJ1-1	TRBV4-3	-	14	ASSQTGTGLGTEAF
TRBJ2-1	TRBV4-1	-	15	ASSQDWGTSGYNEQF
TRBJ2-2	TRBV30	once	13	AWNLGLAGSRELF
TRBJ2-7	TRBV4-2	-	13	ASSSNRASGFEQY
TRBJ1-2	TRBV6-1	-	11	ASSAQGYYGYT
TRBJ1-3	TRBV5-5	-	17	ASSLVPRKTGFGGNTIY
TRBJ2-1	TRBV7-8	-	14	ASSLDSDSGYNEQF
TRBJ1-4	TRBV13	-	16	ASSSRHPPFATNEKLF
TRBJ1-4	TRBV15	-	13	ATSRVQGVYEKLF
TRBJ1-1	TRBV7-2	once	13	ASSLFGILNTEAF
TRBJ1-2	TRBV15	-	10	ATSRVGAGYT
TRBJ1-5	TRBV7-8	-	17	ASSLGTAWGGTVNQPQH
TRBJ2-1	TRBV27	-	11	ASSLSRNNEQF
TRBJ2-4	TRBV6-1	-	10	ASSEGTVNRY
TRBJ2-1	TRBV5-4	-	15	ASSLAGAGAFYNEQF
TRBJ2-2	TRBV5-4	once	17	ASSPRGLAAIPGTGELF
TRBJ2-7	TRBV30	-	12	ALTDRGRSYEQY
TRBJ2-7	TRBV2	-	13	ASSAGQGMSEEQY
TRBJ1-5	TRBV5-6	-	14	ASSANRGLQDQPQH
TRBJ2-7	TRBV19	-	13	ASSIRTGSAYEQY
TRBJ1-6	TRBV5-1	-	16	ASSLGTGGELENSPLH
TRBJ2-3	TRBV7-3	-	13	ASSLLAGGTDTQY
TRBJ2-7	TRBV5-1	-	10	ASSLGPDEQY
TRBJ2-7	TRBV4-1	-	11	ASSPVIRGEQY
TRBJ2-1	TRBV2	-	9	ASSGTLREF
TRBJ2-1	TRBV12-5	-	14	ASGLVPSGKSNEQF
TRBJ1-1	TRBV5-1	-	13	ASSVGGLPYSEAF
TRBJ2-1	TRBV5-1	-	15	ASSYSPSVSSYNEQF
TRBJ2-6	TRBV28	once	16	ASSPYRSEKSGANVLT
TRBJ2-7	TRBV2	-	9	ASSERDRQY
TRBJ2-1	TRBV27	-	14	ASSPHPGQTNNEQF
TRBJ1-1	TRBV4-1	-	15	ASSQVRNRERNTEAF
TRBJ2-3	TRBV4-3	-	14	ASSQVSSGGAPTQY
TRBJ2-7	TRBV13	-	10	ASRGLSYEQY
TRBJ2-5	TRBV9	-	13	ASSVGGSWSEAQY
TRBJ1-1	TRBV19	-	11	ASSITSYTEAF
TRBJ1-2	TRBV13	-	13	ASSQGQGGRYGYT
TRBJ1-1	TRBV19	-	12	ASSRSRANTEAF
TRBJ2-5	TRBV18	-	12	ASSRQGFGETQY
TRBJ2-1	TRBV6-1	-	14	ASSEADGKAINEQF
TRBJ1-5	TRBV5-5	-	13	ASSLEGQGYQPQH
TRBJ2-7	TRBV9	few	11	ASSVAQGYEQY
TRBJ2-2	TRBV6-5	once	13	ASIPATGGTGELF
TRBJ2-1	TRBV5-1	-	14	ASSFGTSGRSNEQF
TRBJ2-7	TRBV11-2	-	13	ASSPYRGTSGEQY
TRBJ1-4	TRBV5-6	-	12	ASSLNGVGEKLF
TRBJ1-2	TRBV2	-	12	ASSEEERTGFRV
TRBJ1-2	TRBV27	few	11	ASSKQGAPGYT
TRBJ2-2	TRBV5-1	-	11	ASSLQGTGELF
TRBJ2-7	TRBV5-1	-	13	ASSSLGTGADEQY
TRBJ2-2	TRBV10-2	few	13	ASRGDYLNTGELF
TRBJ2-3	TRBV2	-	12	ASSWVAGGDTQY
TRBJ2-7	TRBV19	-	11	ASRGSGTHEQY
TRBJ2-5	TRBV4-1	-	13	ASSQGGSPGETQY
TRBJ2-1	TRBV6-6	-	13	ASRRGTETGGEQF